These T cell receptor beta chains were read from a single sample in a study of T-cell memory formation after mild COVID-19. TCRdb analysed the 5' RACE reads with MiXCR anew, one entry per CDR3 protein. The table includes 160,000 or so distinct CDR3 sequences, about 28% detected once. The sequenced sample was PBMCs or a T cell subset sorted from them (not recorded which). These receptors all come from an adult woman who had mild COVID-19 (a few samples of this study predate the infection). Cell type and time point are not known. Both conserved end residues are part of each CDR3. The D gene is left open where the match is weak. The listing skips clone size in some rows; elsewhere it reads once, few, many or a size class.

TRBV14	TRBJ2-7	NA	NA	CASSQGYPYEQYF	TGTGCCAGCAGCCAAGGGTACCCCTACGAGCAGTACTTC
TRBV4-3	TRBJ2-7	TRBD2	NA	CASSRAGGPYEQYF	TGCGCCAGCAGCCGAGCGGGGGGCCCCTACGAGCAGTACTTC
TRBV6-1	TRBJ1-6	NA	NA	CASSEEGLQARWGSPLHF	TGTGCCAGCAGTGAAGAGGGACTTCAGGCCAGGTGGGGCTCACCCCTCCACTTT
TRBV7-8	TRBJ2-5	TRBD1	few	CASSSKQGAFLETQYF	TGTGCCAGCAGCTCTAAACAGGGGGCTTTTTTAGAGACCCAGTACTTC
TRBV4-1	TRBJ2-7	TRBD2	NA	CASSRFAPGLAGRSSYEQYF	TGCGCCAGCAGCCGATTCGCACCGGGACTAGCGGGCCGTAGCTCCTACGAGCAGTACTTC
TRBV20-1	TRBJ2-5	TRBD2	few	CSARDSGSGGIQYF	TGCAGTGCTAGAGATAGCGGGAGTGGAGGGATTCAGTACTTC
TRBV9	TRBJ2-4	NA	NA	CASSVEPSSGNIQYF	TGTGCCAGCAGCGTAGAGCCTAGCTCTGGAAACATTCAGTACTTC
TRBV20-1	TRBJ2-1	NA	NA	CSARDWDPGNEQFF	TGCAGTGCTAGAGATTGGGACCCCGGTAATGAGCAGTTCTTC
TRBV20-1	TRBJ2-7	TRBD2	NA	CSADQRGYSYEQYF	TGCAGTGCCGATCAGCGGGGGTACTCCTACGAGCAGTACTTC
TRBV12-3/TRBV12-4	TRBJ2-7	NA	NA	CASSSIPGQPKQQYF	TGTGCCAGCAGTTCTATACCGGGCCAGCCTAAGCAGCAGTACTTC
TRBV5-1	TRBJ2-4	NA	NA	CASSFEGSGNIQYF	TGCGCCAGCAGCTTTGAAGGGTCTGGCAACATTCAGTACTTC
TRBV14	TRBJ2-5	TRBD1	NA	CASSEKGAFQETQYF	TGTGCCAGCAGCGAAAAGGGGGCGTTCCAAGAGACCCAGTACTTC
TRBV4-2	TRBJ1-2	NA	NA	CASSHERAGYTF	TGTGCCAGCAGCCACGAAAGGGCGGGCTACACCTTC
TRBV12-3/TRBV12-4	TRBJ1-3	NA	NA	CASSQQGAGNTIYF	TGTGCCAGCAGTCAACAGGGAGCTGGAAACACCATATATTTT
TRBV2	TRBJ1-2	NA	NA	CASKGDPYGYTF	TGTGCCAGCAAGGGGGACCCTTATGGCTACACCTTC
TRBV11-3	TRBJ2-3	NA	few	CASSSIGFWGDTQYF	TGTGCCAGCAGCTCAATAGGGTTTTGGGGAGATACGCAGTATTTT
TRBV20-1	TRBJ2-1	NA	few	CSASRDSKEFF	TGCAGTGCTAGCCGGGACTCCAAAGAGTTCTTC
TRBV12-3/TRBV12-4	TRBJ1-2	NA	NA	CASSPQEGGYTF	TGTGCCAGCAGTCCTCAGGAGGGTGGCTACACCTTC
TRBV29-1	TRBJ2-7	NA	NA	CSVDGGDSYEQYF	TGCAGCGTTGATGGAGGGGACTCCTACGAGCAGTACTTC
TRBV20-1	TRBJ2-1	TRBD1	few	CSARDSSSYNEQFF	TGCAGTGCCCGGGACAGCAGCTCCTACAATGAGCAGTTCTTC
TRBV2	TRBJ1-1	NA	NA	CASSPGRRLNTEAFF	TGTGCCAGCAGTCCAGGGCGTAGACTGAACACTGAAGCTTTCTTT
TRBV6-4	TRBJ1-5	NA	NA	CASSDSQGINQPQHF	TGTGCCAGCAGTGACTCTCAGGGGATTAATCAGCCCCAGCATTTT
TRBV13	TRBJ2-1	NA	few	CASSLSGPRADEQFF	TGTGCCAGCAGCCTGTCGGGGCCCCGGGCGGATGAGCAGTTCTTC
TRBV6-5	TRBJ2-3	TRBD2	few	CASRALAGGPSGTDTQYF	TGTGCCAGCAGGGCACTAGCGGGAGGGCCCTCGGGCACAGATACGCAGTATTTT
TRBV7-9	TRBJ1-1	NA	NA	CASSHGQMNTEAFF	TGTGCCAGCAGCCACGGACAGATGAACACTGAAGCTTTCTTT
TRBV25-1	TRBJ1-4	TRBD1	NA	CASRTGANEKLFF	TGTGCCTCTCGGACAGGGGCTAATGAAAAACTGTTTTTT
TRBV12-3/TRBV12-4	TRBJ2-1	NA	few	CASSLERTRDEQFF	TGTGCCAGCAGTTTGGAGCGGACCAGGGATGAGCAGTTCTTC
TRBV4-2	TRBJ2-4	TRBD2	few	CASSQDQSGVAKNIQYF	TGTGCCAGCAGCCAAGATCAGAGCGGGGTAGCCAAAAACATTCAGTACTTC
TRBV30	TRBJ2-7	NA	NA	CAWSVAYEQYF	TGTGCCTGGAGTGTTGCGTACGAGCAGTACTTC
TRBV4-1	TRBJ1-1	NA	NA	CASSQQLSFTEAFF	TGCGCCAGCAGCCAGCAGCTAAGTTTCACTGAAGCTTTCTTT
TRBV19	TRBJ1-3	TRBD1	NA	CASDFGTGINTIYF	TGTGCCAGCGATTTTGGGACAGGGATAAACACCATATATTTT
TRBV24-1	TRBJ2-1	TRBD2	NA	CATRGLGRNEQFF	TGTGCCACCAGGGGACTAGGGAGGAATGAGCAGTTCTTC
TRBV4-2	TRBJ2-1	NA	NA	CASSQDYGRRIDEQFF	TGTGCCAGCAGCCAAGACTACGGGAGACGGATCGATGAGCAGTTCTTC
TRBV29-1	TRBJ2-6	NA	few	CSVEDLRSGANVLTF	TGCAGCGTTGAAGATCTCCGCTCTGGGGCCAACGTCCTGACTTTC
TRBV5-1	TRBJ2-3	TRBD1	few	CASSLGDRGSTDTQYF	TGCGCCAGCAGCTTGGGGGACAGGGGAAGCACAGATACGCAGTATTTT